A few counts support the clone carrying this T cell receptor (beta chain). Its matching antigen is unknown. This record belongs to a study of T-cell memory formation after mild COVID-19. Looking at the study overall: Largely, the TCR clusters proved donor specific. Findings and caveats of the study: CD8+ contracting clones occupied EMRA, while CD4+ ones occupied mainly CM and EM. Within pre-infection memory, some responding clones were found, suggesting cross-reactive memory joined.

TCRdb re-called the 5' RACE reads with MiXCR, one entry per CDR3 protein. The sample records fewer than 650,000 distinct CDR3 sequences, roughly 21% being singletons. The sample consisted of PBMCs or a T cell subset sorted from them (not recorded which). The sequence was obtained from an adult woman who had mild COVID-19 (a few samples of this study predate the infection). Cell type and time point are not known.

CDR3 sequence reads: CASSTGTPRQTQYF. DNA of the CDR3: TGTGCCAGCAGCACCGGGACCCCTCGTCAGACCCAGTACTTC. The rearrangement links TRBV11-2 to TRBJ2-5; D may be TRBD1 or TRBD2 (5 bases each). Germline V gives CDR1 SGHAT, CDR2 FQNNGV. The V end lost 5 bases, the J end lost 6 bases, and 16 bases lay between the germline ends. This CDR3 spans 14 amino acids.